Listed here are 9 T cell receptor beta chains from one sample, sequenced in a study of T cells in Graves' hyperthyroidism and ophthalmopathy. RNA transcripts provided the source from which TCR beta CDR3 regions were amplified. During a first-round RT-PCR of the TCR CDR3, the HTBI primer set was used. TCRdb ran MiXCR on the multiplex PCR reads and lists one entry per CDR3 protein. The sample lists under 600,000 distinct CDR3 sequences; approximately 16% were seen once. Input material: blood. The receptors shown here come from a woman aged 40 to 50 with Graves' ophthalmopathy.

DNA for the CDR3: TGCGCCAGCAGTTCAGGCCAAACCGGCACAGATACGCAGTATTTT. Its protein is CASSSGQTGTDTQYF. This chain links TRBV10-1 with TRBJ2-3; D uncertain. Trimming removed 5 bases from V and 1 base from J, with 13 bases in between. The CDR3 is 15 amino acids. Per germline, CDR1 WNHNN and CDR2 SYGVQD (reference sequence).

This clonotype was picked up many times. This rearrangement joins TRBV2 to TRBJ2-1, with TRBD2 matching over 8 bases. The V and J ends lost 4 bases and 4 bases, in that order; junction bases with no gene match: 6. The CDR3 has 15 residues. Germline V gene lookup returns CDR1 SNHLY and CDR2 FYNNEI. The CDR3 DNA reads as TGTGCCAGCAGTGTCCGGACTAGCCGATACAATGAGCAGTTCTTC. Translating gives CASSVRTSRYNEQFF.

This clonotype occurred many times. The V gene is TRBV7-8, the J gene TRBJ2-1; no definite D call. Germline CDR1 is SGHVS and CDR2 is FQNEAQ. The length of the CDR3 is 14 residues. With 1 base removed from V and 4 bases from J, the gap between germline ends came to 8 bases. CDR3 coding DNA: TGTGCCAGCAGCTTAGGTGTACAGTACAATGAGCAGTTCTTC. Translation: CASSLGVQYNEQFF. The full variable domain, rest sourced from reference TRBV7-8 and TRBJ2-1, is GAGVSQSPRYKVAKRGQDVALRCDPISGHVSLFWYQQALGQGPEFLTYFQNEAQLDKSGLPSDRFFAERPEGSVSTLKIQRTQQEDSAVYLCASSLGVQYNEQFFGPGTRLTVL.

In this sample, this clonotype turned up a few times. The rearrangement uses TRBV11-3 and TRBJ2-1; tentative D call: TRBD1 (6 bases). The V and J ends lost 1 base and 5 bases respectively, with 12 bases between them. This CDR3 has 15 residues. In germline, CDR1 is SGHNT, CDR2 YENEEA. Written as DNA, the CDR3 is TGTGCCAGCAGCTTAGGAACCGGGACACACAATGAGCAGTTCTTC. Amino acids: CASSLGTGTHNEQFF.

This clonotype was counted only a few times. V gene TRBV13 combines with J gene TRBJ2-2; D remains ambiguous. CDR1 and CDR2 (germline): PRHDT, FYEKMQ (reference sequence). The CDR3 is made up of 13 amino acids. The V end lost 4 bases, the J end lost 3 bases, and 6 bases lay between the germline ends. CDR3 sequence: CASSSFHTGELFF. The DNA of the CDR3 is TGTGCCAGCAGCTCGTTCCACACCGGGGAGCTGTTTTTT.

Many counts were recorded for this clonotype. The rearrangement joins TRBV18 to TRBJ2-1; possibly TRBD2 for D (6 bases). Germline V lookup: CDR1 KGHSH, CDR2 LQKENI. CDR3 length: 12 amino acids. Trimming took 10 bases from V and 4 from J, leaving 11 bases between them. The CDR3 loop reads CATAGRYNEQFF. CDR3 coding DNA: TGTGCCACCGCGGGGAGGTACAATGAGCAGTTCTTC. Together with reference TRBV18 and TRBJ2-1, the CDR3 gives the full variable domain: NAGVMQNPRHLVRRRGQEARLRCSPMKGHSHVYWYRQLPEEGLKFMVYLQKENIIDESGMPKERFSAEFPKEGPSILRIQQVVRGDSAAYFCATAGRYNEQFFGPGTRLTVL.

This clonotype is a singleton in its sample. A much more abundant neighbour one base away suggests this may be a read error. The chain couples TRBV30 to TRBJ2-2, with D possibly being TRBD1 (6 bases). Trimming left V 3 bases short and J 1 base short, with 12 bases between. Germline V CDR1 and CDR2: GTSNPN, SVGIG (reference sequence). The CDR3 is 15 amino acids. CDR3 DNA sequence: TGTGCCTGGAGCGGTGGCAGGGGGAACACCGGGGAGCTGTTTTTT. Protein: CAWSGGRGNTGELFF.

This clonotype has ten or more counts. The V gene is TRBV11-2, the J gene TRBJ2-7, with D tentatively TRBD2 (6 bases). The CDR3 has 12 residues. Trimming took off 5 bases at V and 7 bases at J, with 12 bases between the two ends. The V gene's germline CDR1 is SGHAT and CDR2 FQNNGV. CDR3 DNA sequence: TGTGCCAGCAGCCCTCCCCGGGGGGAGCAGTACTTC. It is translated as CASSPPRGEQYF.

Regarding this clonotype: With a much larger clone just one base away, this may be a read error. V and J are TRBV5-1 and TRBJ2-7; no firm D call. The germline CDR1 and CDR2 sequences are SGHRS and YFSETQ. The CDR3 is 15 residues long. CDR3 bases: TGCGCCAGCAGCTTGACTCGGGCCCCTTCAGACGAGCAGCACTTC. This translates into CASSLTRAPSDEQHF.